This entry describes one T cell receptor beta chain. This clone's antigen is unknown. It has no much larger one-base neighbor in the sample; base qualities were not kept. Donors were healthy HIV-negative adults with no recently reported acute infections or vaccinations. Only Caucasian adults living in Nashville, Tennessee, USA were represented among the donors. CD4+ T cells were enriched by magnetic negative selection, after which naive cells were positively selected on CD45RA and the negative fraction was taken as the memory subset. Blood was collected by leukapheresis, and PBMCs were isolated by Ficoll-Histopaque density gradient centrifugation and then cryopreserved in liquid nitrogen vapor phase. Analytical flow cytometry was used to check the purity and quantity of each magnetically sorted T cell population. From each sorted fraction, genomic DNA was isolated and quantified by UV absorbance on a Nanodrop 2000c.

The CDR3, from cysteine to phenylalanine, totals 16 residues. The kept DNA is CDR3 alone, 48 bases in frame from the first base. From the germline V gene (reference sequence), CDR1 is MNHNY and CDR2 is SVGAGI. V lost 2 bases and J lost 0 bases; the stretch between them is 14 bases long. TCR CDR3 regions were amplified from genomic DNA by multiplex PCR using the deep immunoSEQ assay. Extracted genomic DNA from each cell subset was spread evenly across all wells of several immunoSEQ 96-well plates, with each plate serving as a replicate. Each replicate PCR for sorted subsets received roughly 200 ng genomic DNA, equal to 30,000 or so T cell genomes. Purified libraries were quantified with a Qubit 3.0 fluorometer, sized on a Bioanalyzer 2100, and re-quantified with the KAPA Library Quantification kit. Every immunoSEQ 96-well plate was sequenced on a separate single-read 150-cycle Illumina NextSeq 550 flow cell. The paper's data handling went like this. Because only junctional sequences without quality scores were contained in the immunoSEQ output, filtering matching that applied to full-length reads could not be performed. Sequences were annotated with PyIR, a Python wrapper for IgBLAST v1.9, using IMGT germline references to assign V/J genes and CDR3. Any read was removed if the V/J assignment was weak (E-value above 1e-6), the CDR3 was missing, or the read contained stop codons, out-of-frame junctions, or ambiguous translated residues. V3J clonotypes were defined as sequences sharing an identical inferred V gene, J gene, and CDR3 amino acid sequence. Percentage overlap between repertoires was computed as shared unique clonotypes divided by the size of the smaller repertoire. RTK rarefaction, the Chao1 estimator, and Recon v2.1 estimates of unobserved clonotypes were used to assess repertoire richness. Generation probabilities were computed with OLGA for all TCRbeta clonotypes obtained by the gDNA method from several donors. Not all clones reach the TCRdb copy of this immuneACCESS table, which keeps in-frame sequences only. Checked studies attribute under half of the gap to unresolved V genes and leave the rest unexplained. V, J and clone size were drawn from that table, and D and trimming were deduced from the DNA. In all, the sample holds roughly 2.5 million clones, and just over 90% of those were seen once. 0.13% to 0.15% of the sample belongs to the ten largest clones.

The data are from a study of shared clonotypes between healthy human individuals (dated by TCRdb to 2020 to 2021). For context, the study as a whole: The cohort comprised a couple of women and a few men aged 18 to 49 years. For each donor, three plates each were used for CD4 naive and CD4 memory, two plates were used for CD8 naive, and one plate was used for CD8 memory. Blood TCR repertoires of five healthy adults were deeply sequenced to estimate repertoire size and the extent of clonotype sharing between individuals. Libraries were prepared and TCR repertoires were sequenced by different laboratories using diverse techniques, in order to increase sequencing depth and limit assay-specific biases. Leukapheresis yielded between about 0.85 and 9.5 billion PBMCs per donor.

The paper's findings and limits, for the study overall: Based on pairwise subsampling, the degree of clonotype sharing among donors was expected to be affected by sequencing depth. Compared with non-shared clonotypes, clonotypes shared by all four sorted-subset donors had higher generation probabilities. Because the study included a small number of donors, the genetic and exposure-history diversity represented was limited. Sampling was restricted to blood, and TCR repertoires in tissues likely differ from the TCR repertoires found in blood. Naive subsets generally had larger estimated clonotype richness than memory subsets did. Rarefaction of sorted-subset datasets indicated incomplete sequencing despite the large sequencing depth. About 5% of naive CD4, roughly 3.5% of naive CD8, about 2.1% of memory CD4, and around 0.4% of memory CD8 clonotypes were shared across several donors.

The sequenced material came from naive CD4+ T cells sorted from blood. This specimen's cell subset or site label, per the study, means: CD45RA+ positively selected. This receptor was taken from a man younger than 35 in good health. The chain joins TRBV6-6 to TRBJ2-7, with TRBD2 tentatively as D gene (5 bases match). The base sequence is TGTGCCAGCAGTTACCGTGGGAGCGGAGTCTCCTACGAGCAGTACTTC. It encodes CASSYRGSGVSYEQYF.